The sequence of this T cell receptor beta chain was determined in a study of CD8 T cell repertoires and HIV-1 epitope variants. Study in general: Enriched T cells were co-cultured with equal autologous T cell-negative cells.

Survey-depth immunoSEQ sequencing covered TCR beta CDR3 regions. The assay was immunoSEQ multiplex PCR, and TCRdb's table has in-frame clones only and misses some. Found here are 4,000 to 6,500 clones, less than 75% of them singletons; the top ten hold about 38%. Of note for this clone: The antigen is unknown.

The V and J ends lost 0 bases and 7 bases, in that order; junction bases with no gene match: 15. The CDR3 covers 19 residues. Per the germline V gene, CDR1 is SGHAT and CDR2 is FQNNGV. The V gene is TRBV11-2, the J gene TRBJ2-2, with 9 bases aligning to TRBD2. This clonotype originated in a male donor with HIV. The sample consisted of cultured CD8+ T cells derived from PBMCs. The chain's CDR3 is CASSLDQRVAGVWGGELFF. The CDR3 bases are TGTGCCAGCAGCTTAGATCAGCGAGTAGCGGGAGTTTGGGGCGGGGAGCTGTTTTTT. Based on the CDR3 plus reference TRBV11-2 and TRBJ2-2, the full variable domain is EAGVAQSPRYKIIEKRQSVAFWCNPISGHATLYWYQQILGQGPKLLIQFQNNGVVDDSQLPKDRFSAERLKGVDSTLKIQPAKLEDSAVYLCASSLDQRVAGVWGGELFFGEGSRLTVL.